Presented here are 13 T cell receptor beta chains from one specimen sequenced in a study of early stage breast cancer tumors. Generated by immunoSEQ multiplex PCR, the TCRdb table keeps only in-frame clones and is missing some. The data hold about 28,000 clones, with about three fifths observed a single time. The sample consisted of breast tumor tissue. These receptor sequences come from a person in their fifties with breast cancer.

This clone was counted a few times. The rearrangement joins TRBV11-2 to TRBJ2-7; TRBD2 matches 12 bases. V dropped 5 bases and J dropped 7; count of bases not matched to a gene: 18. The germline V gene encodes CDR1 SGHAT and CDR2 FQNNGV. CDR3 size: 18 residues. The chain's CDR3 is CASSRRDSRLAGAWEQYF. DNA for the CDR3: TGTGCCAGCAGCCGCCGGGACAGTCGACTAGCGGGAGCATGGGAGCAGTACTTC.

The chain joins TRBV4-2 to TRBJ2-6, with D uncertain. In germline, CDR1 is LGHNA, CDR2 YNFKEQ. Between the trimmed V and J ends, which lost 1 base and 0 bases, there was a span of 4 bases. This CDR3 contains 15 residues. The DNA of the CDR3 is TGTGCCAGCAGCCAAGTTCTCTCTGGGGCCAACGTCCTGACTTTC. Amino acid sequence: CASSQVLSGANVLTF.

This clone showed up just a few times. The V gene is TRBV6-5, the J gene TRBJ1-1; no firm D call. Trimming removed 0 bases at V and 5 bases at J, with 7 bases between. The CDR3 spans 13 residues. Germline CDR1 MNHEY, CDR2 SVGAGI. CDR3 amino acids: CASSYSRETEAFF. The CDR3 DNA sequence: TGTGCCAGCAGTTACTCAAGAGAGACTGAAGCTTTCTTT.

This clone was seen a handful of times. The chain combines TRBV9 with TRBJ2-1; 7 bases map to TRBD2. CDR1 is SGDLS and CDR2 is YYNGEE in the germline V gene. The ends lost 3 bases at V and 3 bases at J; junction bases unmatched: 3. This CDR3 region has 14 residues. This chain's CDR3 is CASSAGDYYNEQFF. The CDR3, as DNA: TGTGCCAGCAGCGCCGGGGACTACTACAATGAGCAGTTCTTC.

About this clone itself: Additional DNA sequences in this sample encode the identical CDR3. V gene TRBV9 combines with J gene TRBJ2-3; D possibly matches TRBD1 or TRBD2 (7 bases each). The CDR3 is 16 amino acids. Trimming took 0 bases from V and 2 from J, leaving 13 bases between them. The germline V gene encodes CDR1 SGDLS and CDR2 YYNGEE. The CDR3 region is CASSVEGRGHTDTQYF. CDR3 DNA sequence: TGTGCCAGCAGCGTAGAAGGGAGGGGGCACACAGATACGCAGTATTTT.

This clone occurred a few times. The DNA of the CDR3 is TGTGCCAGCAGTGAAGGCGGAACAAATAGTCAGCCCCAGCATTTT. This translates into CASSEGGTNSQPQHF. The chain joins TRBV2 to TRBJ1-5; D ambiguous. Germline V lookup: CDR1 SNHLY, CDR2 FYNNEI. Trimming shortened V by 1 base and J by 6 bases, and 13 bases separated the two germline ends. The CDR3 covers 15 residues.

This clone showed up many times. The V call is TRBV19, the J call TRBJ1-5; D gene uncertain. Germline CDR1 and CDR2: LNHDA and SQIVND (reference sequence). The CDR3 consists of 13 residues. The V and J ends lost 4 bases and 8 bases respectively, with 12 bases between them. CDR3 DNA: TGTGCCAGTAGTAATGGTCTTCGGGAGCCCCAGCATTTT. Its protein is CASSNGLREPQHF. Filled out from reference TRBV19 and TRBJ1-5, the complete variable domain reads DGGITQSPKYLFRKEGQNVTLSCEQNLNHDAMYWYRQDPGQGLRLIYYSQIVNDFQKGDIAEGYSVSREKKESFPLTVTSAQKNPTAFYLCASSNGLREPQHFGDGTRLSIL.

V is TRBV5-6 and J is TRBJ2-7, with D possibly being TRBD2 (6 bases). V was shortened by 1 base and J by 6 bases, with 11 bases between the two germline ends. Germline lookup yields CDR1 SGHDT and CDR2 YYEEEE. The CDR3 runs to 13 residues. The CDR3 reads CASSLPGESEQYF. CDR3 DNA sequence: TGTGCCAGCAGCTTGCCGGGGGAGTCCGAGCAGTACTTC.

The rearrangement joins TRBV11-2 to TRBJ2-5, with TRBD2 as a possible D gene (5 bases). The CDR3 totals 17 residues. Per the germline V gene, CDR1 is SGHAT and CDR2 is FQNNGV. Trimming removed 1 base from V and 4 bases from J, with 19 bases in between. CDR3 nucleotides: TGTGCCAGCAGCTTAGGGCTTGGCGGGCCGGCGGGAGAGACCCAGTACTTC. Translation gives CASSLGLGGPAGETQYF.

The J gene is TRBJ2-7, the V gene TRBV19, with a possible D match to TRBD1 (6 bases). V gave up 5 bases and J gave up 1 base, with 12 bases separating them. Germline CDR1 LNHDA, CDR2 SQIVND (reference sequence). The CDR3 runs to 14 residues. In DNA form, the CDR3 reads TGTGCCAGTAGTGCACAACAGGGTTCCTACGAGCAGTACTTC. It translates to CASSAQQGSYEQYF.

This sequence joins TRBV7-9 and TRBJ2-7, with TRBD2 matching 8 bases. V shed 4 bases, J shed 6 bases, and the junction held 17 bases outside the gene matches. Germline CDR1 is SEHNR and CDR2 is FQNEAQ (reference sequence). The CDR3 length is 17 residues. The CDR3 sequence: CASSSRSSGTSRGEQYF. As DNA, the CDR3 is TGTGCCAGCAGCTCACGATCTTCCGGGACTAGTCGCGGCGAGCAGTACTTC. The full variable domain, with the rest looked up from reference TRBV7-9 and TRBJ2-7, is DTGVSQNPRHKITKRGQNVTFRCDPISEHNRLYWYRQTLGQGPEFLTYFQNEAQLEKSRLLSDRFSAERPKGSFSTLEIQRTEQGDSAMYLCASSSRSSGTSRGEQYFGPGTRLTVT.

J is TRBJ2-7 and V is TRBV9; maybe TRBD2 (6 bases). CDR3 length: 16 residues. V gave up 0 bases and J gave up 1 base, with 14 bases separating them. Germline-derived CDR1 and CDR2 are SGDLS and YYNGEE. The CDR3 loop reads CASSVGGELRSYEQYF. For the CDR3, the DNA is TGTGCCAGCAGCGTAGGGGGGGAATTACGGTCCTACGAGCAGTACTTC. Looking up the rest from reference TRBV9 and TRBJ2-7 gives the full variable domain: DSGVTQTPKHLITATGQRVTLRCSPRSGDLSVYWYQQSLDQGLQFLIQYYNGEERAKGNILERFSAQQFPDLHSELNLSSLELGDSALYFCASSVGGELRSYEQYFGPGTRLTVT.

V usage is TRBV7-2 and J usage is TRBJ2-3; D gene uncertain. The germline V gene encodes CDR1 SGHTA and CDR2 FQGNSA. This CDR3 contains 11 residues. The V end lost 7 bases, the J end lost 1 base, and 3 bases lay between the germline ends. CDR3 sequence reads: CASTGTDTQYF. The CDR3 DNA is TGTGCCAGCACGGGCACAGATACGCAGTATTTT.